This TCR beta chain was identified during a study of blood T cell repertoires in COVID-19. As for the study in general: The origin of the acute and convalescent COVID-19 samples was the United States, Italy and Spain.

Germline loops: CDR1 SEHNR, CDR2 FQNEAQ (reference sequence). The CDR3 is made up of 16 amino acids. Trimming took 8 bases from V and 9 from J; bases not matched to a gene: 16. Clones were read by immunoSEQ multiplex PCR, and TCRdb kept only the in-frame ones, dropping some. In the table there are 200,000 to 250,000 clones, roughly nine tenths of which are singletons. The receptor comes from a woman aged 50 to 60 in a cohort exposed to, infected with or recovered from COVID-19 (not recorded which). The material sequenced was PBMCs or T cells enriched from blood (not recorded which). The chain uses TRBV7-9 and TRBJ2-1; 10 bases fit TRBD2. CDR3 protein: CASAGLAALHSGEQFF. The CDR3, as DNA: TGTGCCAGCGCCGGACTAGCGGCGCTCCACAGTGGTGAGCAGTTCTTC.